These 5 T cell receptor beta chains share one sample of origin, sequenced in a study of vaccination effects on CD4 cells after COVID-19. Prior to sequencing, the ViraFEST assay stimulated PBMC with viral peptide pools, which expanded the antigen-specific CD4+ T cells. Subsequent to 10 days of culture, CD4+ T cells were isolated. Vaccination of participants consisted of two doses of either the BNT162b2 or mRNA-1273 vaccine. Generated by immunoSEQ multiplex PCR, the TCRdb table keeps only in-frame clones and is missing some. The repertoire holds more than 9,000 clones, with approximately 71% as singletons. These TCRs' antigens remain unknown. The input for sequencing was CD4+ T cells from PBMCs cultured with SARS-CoV-2 spike peptides, taken after COVID-19 vaccination. These receptors all stem from a human donor who received a COVID-19 vaccine.

This clone was counted once. The chain links TRBV5-1 to TRBJ2-3; TRBD2 is a possible D gene (5 bases). V lost 2 bases, J lost 2 bases, and 12 bases lay in between. Looked up from germline, CDR1 is SGHRS and CDR2 is YFSETQ. This CDR3 spans 15 amino acids. The CDR3 DNA reads as TGCGCCAGCAGCTTAGTCCGGGGTTCCACAGATACGCAGTATTTT. Its protein is CASSLVRGSTDTQYF.

V and J are TRBV29-1 and TRBJ1-1, with D perhaps TRBD1 (5 bases). Germline V gene lookup returns CDR1 SQVTM and CDR2 ANQGSEA. The CDR3 spans 12 residues. V lost 6 bases, J lost 6 bases, and 14 bases lay in between. The chain's CDR3 is CSVWWGGAEAFF. In DNA, the CDR3 is TGCAGCGTGTGGTGGGGGGGGGCTGAAGCTTTCTTT.

This chain connects TRBV24-1 to TRBJ2-3; D may correspond to TRBD1 or TRBD2 (5 bases each). The CDR3 is 17 residues long. CDR1 and CDR2 (germline): KGHDR, SFDVKD. The germline V and J ends were trimmed by 3 bases and 2 bases, with 17 bases remaining between them. The CDR3 bases are TGTGCCACCAGTGATACGCCGGGGCTTGGGGCCACAGATACGCAGTATTTT. Translating gives CATSDTPGLGATDTQYF.

This clone has just one count. This chain joins TRBV6-2 or TRBV6-3 and TRBJ2-7, with a weak D call TRBD2 (5 bases). V dropped 4 bases and J dropped 3 bases, with 10 bases sitting between them. The CDR3 runs to 13 residues. Per the germline V gene, CDR1 is MNHEY and CDR2 is SVGEGT. The CDR3 sequence: CASSSGLLYEQYF. CDR3 nucleotides: TGTGCCAGCAGTTCCGGACTTCTCTACGAGCAGTACTTC.

The rearrangement links TRBV6-4 to TRBJ1-2; D unresolved. The CDR3 has 11 residues. Deletions cut 0 bases from V and 8 bases from J, with 4 bases between. Germline V gene data show CDR1 as MRHNA and CDR2 as SNTAGT. CDR3 amino acids: CASSDSGGYTF. CDR3 nucleotide sequence: TGTGCCAGCAGTGACTCCGGGGGCTACACCTTC.